The T cell receptor (beta chain) described here comes from a study of CD4+ T cells in melanoma. Notes on the study in general: In melanoma, neoantigen-specific CD4+ T cells reportedly differed in differentiation state.

Comment on this clone: What it binds is not known.

TCRdb's table, derived via immunoSEQ multiplex PCR, lists solely in-frame clones and lacks some. Found here are roughly 140,000 clones, about 93% of them singletons; the top ten hold roughly 1.4%. The TCR sequence derives from a human donor with melanoma.

CDR3 sequence (DNA): TGCGCCAGCAGACAGACTTGGAACACAGATACGCAGTATTTT. Residues: CASRQTWNTDTQYF. V and J are TRBV5-1 and TRBJ2-3; D remains unclear. There are 14 residues in the CDR3. Trimming removed 5 bases at V and 2 bases at J, with 12 bases between. CDR1 is SGHRS, CDR2 YFSETQ, per germline.